The clone carrying this T cell receptor (beta chain) was seen a handful of times. The data belong to a study of blood T cell repertoires in COVID-19. Study overall: The United States, Italy and Spain provided the acute and convalescent COVID-19 samples. The analysed material was cDNA or gDNA that came from T cells, B-cell-depleted T cells, or PBMCs.

In the original workflow: It was from reference gene primer amplification that nucleated cell counts were estimated. Generated by immunoSEQ multiplex PCR, the TCRdb table keeps only in-frame clones and is missing some. Clone size and V and J calls were adopted from that table, with D and trimming inferred from the DNA. The sample has roughly 180,000 clones; 70% to 90% are singletons. The receptor's source is a man aged 60 to 75 who had recovered from COVID-19. The sequenced sample was peripheral blood.

The CDR3 DNA sequence: TGCGCCAGCAGCCCCTACAGGGGGATTGAAGCTTTCTTT. Translating gives CASSPYRGIEAFF. The chain carries TRBV5-1 and TRBJ1-1; 8 positions match TRBD1. This CDR3 contains 13 residues. V was clipped by 4 bases and J by 7 bases; unmatched bases: 6. The germline CDR1 and CDR2 sequences are SGHRS and YFSETQ.